Listed below are T cell receptor beta chains from one sample, sequenced in a study of spatial heterogeneity in lung cancer. Each CDR3 protein gets one entry after TCRdb re-called the 5' RACE reads with MiXCR. The sample consists of under 4,500 distinct CDR3 sequences, 6% of them appearing once. Sample: lung tumor tissue, taken at surgery. The receptor set was obtained from a male donor with early-stage non-small cell lung cancer. Each CDR3 is given with its conserved first and last residue. The D gene is left open where the match is weak. Size values are once, few and many counts, or a class for expanded clones, and some rows have none.

j_call d_call clone_size v_call cdr3_nt cdr3_aa
TRBJ2-7 TRBD1 many TRBV6-6 TGTGCCAGCGGCCGAAACAGGGGACGTGAAGTTTACGAGCAGTACTTC CASGRNRGREVYEQYF
TRBJ1-3 NA medium-sized TRBV9 TGTGCCAGCAGCGTGGGGTCGTCTGGAAACACCATATATTTT CASSVGSSGNTIYF
TRBJ2-3 NA few TRBV12-3/TRBV12-4 TGTGCCAGCAGACAGTCCACAGATACGCAGTATTTT CASRQSTDTQYF
TRBJ2-7 NA medium-sized TRBV27 TGTGCCAGCAGTCTACAGGGCGAGTCCTACGAGCAGTACTTC CASSLQGESYEQYF
TRBJ1-5 NA large TRBV15 TGTGCCACCAGCAGAGATGAAGGTGGGGGAGAGAATCAGCCCCAGCATTTT CATSRDEGGGENQPQHF
TRBJ2-1 NA medium-sized TRBV7-8 TGTGCCAGCAGCTTAGTCGTCGTGGGTTACAATGAGCAGTTCTTC CASSLVVVGYNEQFF
TRBJ2-5 NA many TRBV7-2 TGTGCCAGCAGCCCCGGGTATGGGGGCGAGACCCAGTACTTC CASSPGYGGETQYF
TRBJ2-2 NA medium-sized TRBV6-2/TRBV6-3 TGTGCCAGCAGTTACTCCCCGACAGGCACCAACACCGGGGAGCTGTTTTTT CASSYSPTGTNTGELFF
TRBJ2-7 NA many TRBV7-2 TGTGCCAGCAGCTTAGGAGGGATCTCCTACGAGCAGTACTTC CASSLGGISYEQYF
TRBJ1-4 NA medium-sized TRBV28 TGTGCCAGCAGTTTATCGGGGGGACTAAATGAAAAACTGTTTTTT CASSLSGGLNEKLFF
TRBJ2-3 TRBD2 many TRBV4-1 TGCGCCAGCAGCCATCTGGGACTAGCGGGGGGCAGGGATACGCAGTATTTT CASSHLGLAGGRDTQYF
TRBJ2-1 NA large TRBV4-3 TGCGCCAGCAGCCAAGATAGCGGACCGAGCAATGAGCAGTTCTTC CASSQDSGPSNEQFF
TRBJ2-5 TRBD1 many TRBV7-6 TGTGCCAGCAGCTTAGCTCAGGACAGGGGAGTCAGAATTGTAGAGACCCAGTACTTC CASSLAQDRGVRIVETQYF
TRBJ1-3 NA many TRBV30 TGTGCCTGCAACCAGGGGCCGTACTCTGGAAACACCATATATTTT CACNQGPYSGNTIYF
TRBJ1-5 TRBD1 many TRBV19 TGTGCCAGTAGTATAGTTCGGACAGGGGGTGCACTCCAGCCCCAGCATTTT CASSIVRTGGALQPQHF
TRBJ1-2 NA few TRBV6-5 TGTGCCAGCAAAAATTCTGGGGGAGGAGGCTACACCTTC CASKNSGGGGYTF
TRBJ2-1 TRBD2 medium-sized TRBV10-3 TGTGCCATCAGTGAAGGGACTAGCAGCAATGAGCAGTTCTTC CAISEGTSSNEQFF
TRBJ2-3 TRBD2 medium-sized TRBV11-2 TGTGCCAGCAGCTTCTCCTGGACTAGCGGGACAGATACGCAGTATTTT CASSFSWTSGTDTQYF
TRBJ2-3 NA many TRBV6-5 TGTGCCAGCAGTTACGCGGGACAATTCACAGATACGCAGTATTTT CASSYAGQFTDTQYF
TRBJ2-7 NA medium-sized TRBV6-6 TGTGCCAGCAGCCGTCAAAGCTCCTACGAGCAGTACTTC CASSRQSSYEQYF
TRBJ2-7 NA medium-sized TRBV29-1 TGCAGCGTTGCCTGGGAGGCCTACGAGCAGTACTTC CSVAWEAYEQYF
TRBJ2-3 NA medium-sized TRBV28 TGTGCCAGCAGCCGCTCGGGGCGGTCGTGGGATTTT CASSRSGRSWDF
TRBJ2-5 NA medium-sized TRBV28 TGTGCCAGCAGTTTGGTAGGGGGCCAAGAGACCCAGTACTTC CASSLVGGQETQYF
TRBJ2-7 TRBD2 medium-sized TRBV4-3 TGCGCCAGCAGCCAAGATCCTAGCGGGGGGCCCTACGAGCAGTACTTC CASSQDPSGGPYEQYF
TRBJ1-6 TRBD1 many TRBV11-2 TGTGCCAGCAGCATCGGACAGGGACATAATTCACCCCTCCACTTT CASSIGQGHNSPLHF
TRBJ2-5 NA medium-sized TRBV13 TGTGCCAGCAGCCGCCGACAGAGCCCTACGGAGACCCAGTACTTC CASSRRQSPTETQYF
TRBJ1-6 NA medium-sized TRBV27 TGTGCCAGCAGTTTGCAGGGAAGGAATTCACCCCTCCACTTT CASSLQGRNSPLHF
TRBJ2-2 TRBD2 medium-sized TRBV29-1 TGCAGCGCCAGGGGCGCGGGAGGGCCCACCGGGGAGCTGTTTTTT CSARGAGGPTGELFF
TRBJ2-3 NA medium-sized TRBV5-1 TGCGCCAGCAGCTGGGGCGGGTACACAGATACGCAGTATTTT CASSWGGYTDTQYF
TRBJ2-3 TRBD2 NA TRBV6-6 TGTGCCAGCAGTCCCCAGTATAGCGGGGGGGACACAGATACGCAGTATTTT CASSPQYSGGDTDTQYF
TRBJ1-1 NA large TRBV12-3/TRBV12-4 TGTGCCAGCAGTTTAGAGCCACCGGGACCTGAAGCTTTCTTT CASSLEPPGPEAFF
TRBJ2-1 TRBD1 medium-sized TRBV7-2 TGTGCCAGCAGCATCGGACAGGGTCATGAGCAGTTCTTC CASSIGQGHEQFF
TRBJ2-2 NA medium-sized TRBV4-1 TGCGCCAGCAGGCGGACCTCGAACACCGGGGAGCTGTTTTTT CASRRTSNTGELFF
TRBJ2-1 TRBD1 many TRBV6-5 TGTGCCAGCAGTCAGGGACAGGGGGCAGGGTTCTTC CASSQGQGAGFF
TRBJ1-1 NA medium-sized TRBV7-6 TGTGCCAGCAGCTTAGCACCGGGGGCGAACACTGAAGCTTTCTTT CASSLAPGANTEAFF
TRBJ2-7 TRBD1 NA TRBV6-5 TGTGCCAGCACAGAAACCGGGACAGGGTCCGACGAGCAGTACTTC CASTETGTGSDEQYF
TRBJ1-2 TRBD1 medium-sized TRBV12-3/TRBV12-4 TGTGCCAGCAGACCAATCGCGGGACAGCGCAACTATGGCTACACCTTC CASRPIAGQRNYGYTF
TRBJ2-2 TRBD1 many TRBV27 TGTGCCAGCACCCCGCGATGGGACAGGGTTACCGGGGAGCTGTTTTTT CASTPRWDRVTGELFF
TRBJ2-7 NA medium-sized TRBV28 TGTGCCAGCAGCCCCGCAAATACTAGGGAGCAGTACTTC CASSPANTREQYF
TRBJ2-3 NA NA TRBV28 TGTGCCAGCAGTAGAGCGGAGAAATACACAGATACGCAGTATTTT CASSRAEKYTDTQYF
TRBJ2-5 NA medium-sized TRBV7-2 TGTGCCAGCAGCTTAGGCGGGACACAAGAGACCCAGTACTTC CASSLGGTQETQYF
TRBJ2-3 NA medium-sized TRBV7-3 TGTGCCAGCAGCCCGACTAGCACAGATACGCAGTATTTT CASSPTSTDTQYF
TRBJ2-3 NA many TRBV7-9 TGTGCCAGCAGCATCCACGGGGCTGGAGATACGCAGTATTTT CASSIHGAGDTQYF
TRBJ1-4 NA medium-sized TRBV12-3/TRBV12-4 TGTGCCAGCAGCGGAGGGGGGGTGGAAAAACTGTTTTTT CASSGGGVEKLFF
TRBJ1-1 NA medium-sized TRBV29-1 TGCAGCGTTGTGGAACAACAACGGGAAGCTTTCTTT CSVVEQQREAFF
TRBJ2-4 NA medium-sized TRBV7-2 TGTGCCAGCAGCTTAGCCCCGTCAGAGTTAGCCAAAAACATTCAGTACTTC CASSLAPSELAKNIQYF
TRBJ2-5 TRBD2 medium-sized TRBV11-2 TGTGCCAGCAGCTTAGCAGCGGGAGGGCCCAGGGAGACCCAGTACTTC CASSLAAGGPRETQYF
TRBJ2-2 TRBD1 medium-sized TRBV2 TGTGCCAGCAGGAGACAGGGGGCTCGCACCGGGGAGCTGTTTTTT CASRRQGARTGELFF
TRBJ2-7 NA medium-sized TRBV12-2 TGTGCAAGTCGTAACCGGGACAGGCCGTACTACGAGCAGTACTTC CASRNRDRPYYEQYF
TRBJ2-7 NA many TRBV5-1 TGCGCCAGCAGCGTAGATTTTTCACAGGGCTACGAGCAGTACTTC CASSVDFSQGYEQYF
TRBJ1-2 NA medium-sized TRBV20-1 TGCAGTGCCGCAGGGGTTCAAGGCTACACCTTC CSAAGVQGYTF
TRBJ1-2 TRBD1 medium-sized TRBV27 TGTGCCAGCAGCTATTCTCGGACAGGGGGCGATGGCTACACCTTC CASSYSRTGGDGYTF
TRBJ1-2 TRBD1 medium-sized TRBV24-1 TGTGCCACCAGTGAGTCGACAGGGAGGGACTACACCTTC CATSESTGRDYTF
TRBJ2-2 NA many TRBV11-3 TGTGCCAGCAGCTCCATACAGGCAACCGACACCGGGGAGCTGTTTTTT CASSSIQATDTGELFF
TRBJ2-3 TRBD1 medium-sized TRBV20-1 TGCAGCGCCTGGGACAGGGGCACAGATACGCAGTATTTT CSAWDRGTDTQYF
TRBJ1-5 NA medium-sized TRBV20-1 TGCAGTGCTAGTCTAGGTGGACAGCCCCAGCATTTT CSASLGGQPQHF
TRBJ2-1 TRBD1 many TRBV30 TGTGCCTGGTACAGGGGCGGCGAGCAGTTCTTC CAWYRGGEQFF
TRBJ1-2 NA medium-sized TRBV4-2 TGTGCCAGCAGCCCTGATGGGGCCCCGAGGAACTATGGCTACACCTTC CASSPDGAPRNYGYTF
TRBJ2-2 NA many TRBV18 TGTGCCAGCTCAGAGATGGCGGCGGGCACCGGGGAGCTGTTTTTT CASSEMAAGTGELFF
TRBJ1-5 NA medium-sized TRBV7-8 TGTGCCAGCAGCTCATACAGTCGGGGCGGGAGCAATCAGCCCCAGCATTTT CASSSYSRGGSNQPQHF